Sequencing of this T cell receptor (beta chain) was carried out in a study of cytomegalovirus exposure and HLA in healthy donors. PCR involved 60 Vbeta and 13 Jbeta primers. Profiling relied on immunoSEQ multiplex PCR, and the TCRdb table lists in-frame clones only, not all of them. The sample has 100,000 to 150,000 clones; approximately 78% are singletons. V was pared by 6 bases and J by 4 bases, with 7 bases of the junction left unmatched. Germline loops: CDR1 MDHEN, CDR2 SYDVKM. The CDR3 runs 16 residues. The TCR sequence derives from a woman in her thirties or forties in good health and CMV-seronegative. The sequencing input was PBMCs. V gene TRBV28 combines with J gene TRBJ2-2; 11 nucleotides match TRBD1. The CDR3 region is CASSLGQGGSTGELFF. The CDR3, as DNA: TGTGCCAGCAGCCTGGGACAGGGGGGGAGCACCGGGGAGCTGTTTTTT.